This T cell receptor beta chain was captured in a study of molecular identifiers for immune sequencing clone quantification (dated by TCRdb to 2016 to 2019). Regarding the study in general: In a replicate experiment, RNA from roughly 21,000 or 96,000 naive CD8 T cells was split into five aliquots, four of which were sequenced. The study was a methods study using CD8 T cells to benchmark molecular-identifier clustering-based TCR repertoire sequencing (MIDCIRS) and TCR RNA copy counting.

Including the terminal cysteine and phenylalanine, the CDR3 comprises 15 residues. Only CDR3 DNA remains: 45 bases, in frame from the first base. Compared with germline, V lacks 3 bases and J lacks 7 bases; bases without a gene match: 5. CDR1 LNHDA and CDR2 SQIVND were looked up in the germline V gene (reference sequence). Libraries of naive CD8 T cells were built from around 18,000 to 910,000 sorted cells, with 10%, 30% or 50% of the purified RNA used. Naive CD8 T cells, defined as CD8+CD4-CCR7+CD45RA+, were FACS-sorted into RLT Plus buffer on a BD FACSAria II. To test detection sensitivity, Jurkat RNA equivalent to more than 9 TCR copies was spiked into samples of roughly 18,000-1,000,000 naive CD8 T cells. CD8 T cells were enriched using RosetteSep CD8+ T Cell Enrichment Cocktail and Ficoll-Paque, and the enriched cells then underwent ACK red cell lysis. Library generation was performed with PCR. Sequencing used an Illumina HiSeq 4000. Bulk TCR libraries were made following a previously described method, with the TCR primers given in Table S5. Purification of total RNA was performed with the Qiagen AllPrep DNA/RNA kit. Reads from multiple sequencing runs of the same library were pooled before analysis. The original methods were these. Reads were retained only if an exact TCR constant sequence was present, and the retained reads were trimmed to 150 nt and grouped according to their 12-nt molecular barcodes. Reads in each barcode group were sub-clustered using a 15% Levenshtein threshold, and a quality-weighted consensus sequence was built for each RNA molecule. Non-functional sequences were discarded, and so were lower-count sequences lying one edit away from another sequence. On the basis of fitting two negative binomial distributions, barcode sub-clusters with fewer than 20% of the maximum read count were discarded. The public sequencing data were trimmed at Q25 with fastp and processed into clonotypes with MiXCR by TCRdb, which kept only in-frame beta chains. Rows are combined by CDR3 protein, so each entry shows the most common genes and DNA. It is TCRdb's table, rather than the study itself, that gives the V and J calls and clone size. The sample table shows about 320,000 distinct CDR3 sequences, and about a fifth are seen once. Roughly 0.86% of the sample is taken by the ten largest.

On the study overall, not on this receptor specifically: Modeling gave about 3.2 recovered TCR RNA copies per cell versus 7.5 to 10 by digital PCR, implying approximately 32% capture efficiency. The sizes of highly expanded clones could end up underestimated when identical TCR molecules share a barcode. A single cell's worth of spiked-in Jurkat TCR RNA was reported detectable even among one million naive CD8 T cells. Without barcode sub-clustering, chimeric consensus sequences inflated TCR diversity; chimeras reached as high as 47%. In CMV-specific effector cells, over 98% of molecules were held by clones above 20 RNA copies, whereas under 1% of molecules were held by such clones in naive cells. Naive libraries contained spiked-in Jurkat TCR RNA (approximately ten copies' worth), which is not part of the donor repertoire.

With respect to this clonotype: This receptor's antigen is unknown. A much larger clone sits a single nucleotide away, making a read error possible.

The chain uses TRBV19 and TRBJ2-1; 11 bases in between match TRBD2. The sequenced material came from naive CD8+ T cells from blood, with Jurkat cell RNA spiked in. The cell subset or site label for this specimen denotes: FACS-sorted CD8+CD4-CCR7+CD45RA+ naive T cells. The sequence was obtained from a human donor in good health. Some libraries in this study had Jurkat cell RNA spiked in. The DNA is TGTGCCAGTAGTATTATGGCTAGCGGGGGGAATGAGCAGTTCTTC. Its protein is CASSIMASGGNEQFF.